What follows are 18 T cell receptor beta chains derived from one specimen sequenced in a study of shared clonotypes between healthy human individuals. The assay was immunoSEQ multiplex PCR, and TCRdb's table has in-frame clones only and misses some. This sample has approximately 1,500,000 clones; about 98% occur once, and the top ten carry 0.4% to 0.45%. The sample was naive CD4+ T cells sorted from blood. This sample's subset: CD45RA+ positively selected. The receptors come from a man aged 30-40 years in good health.

Worth noting for this clone: This same CDR3 is encoded by further DNA sequences in the sample. The J gene is TRBJ1-5, the V gene TRBV2; 8 nucleotides line up with TRBD1. Germline loops: CDR1 SNHLY, CDR2 FYNNEI. The V segment lost 4 bases and the J segment 4 bases; nucleotides outside the gene matches: 3. The CDR3 is 14 amino acids. CDR3 coding DNA: TGTGCCAGCAGTGGCGGACAGGGAAATCAGCCCCAGCATTTT. As protein: CASSGGQGNQPQHF.

This chain links TRBV4-3 with TRBJ2-1; the D is unclear. The CDR3 sequence is 15 residues long. The germline V gene encodes CDR1 LGHNA and CDR2 YSLEER. V was shortened by 0 bases and J by 7 bases, with 13 bases between the two germline ends. The CDR3 sequence: CASSQDYGRYNEQFF. CDR3 in DNA: TGCGCCAGCAGCCAAGATTATGGTAGATATAATGAGCAGTTCTTC.

The chain couples TRBV7-9 to TRBJ2-1; D unclear. The CDR3 contains 12 residues. Trimming took 5 bases from V and 9 from J, leaving 11 bases between them. CDR1 is SEHNR, CDR2 FQNEAQ, per germline (reference sequence). The CDR3 loop is CASSPVQVEQFF. DNA for the CDR3: TGTGCCAGCAGCCCGGTCCAGGTTGAGCAGTTCTTC.

The rearrangement uses TRBV29-1 and TRBJ1-1; possible D gene TRBD1, 5 bases. The CDR3 contains 14 residues. V was trimmed by 4 bases and J by 7 bases, leaving 19 bases between them. Germline values: CDR1 SQVTM, CDR2 ANQGSEA. The CDR3 reads CSVVPRDGQHEAFF. Here the CDR3 DNA reads TGCAGCGTTGTCCCTCGGGACGGGCAGCATGAAGCTTTCTTT.

This clone was recorded once. The chain has TRBV11-2 and TRBJ1-3, with D unresolved. V was clipped by 1 base and J by 0 bases, with 4 bases between them. The CDR3 spans 14 residues. In germline, CDR1 is SGHAT, CDR2 FQNNGV. The CDR3 reads CASSLAHSGNTIYF. The CDR3, as DNA: TGTGCCAGCAGCTTAGCCCACTCTGGAAACACCATATATTTT.

Regarding this clone: Other nucleotide sequences in the sample specify the same CDR3. The chain carries TRBV5-1 and TRBJ2-3, with TRBD2 identical over 7 bases. Looked up from germline, CDR1 is SGHRS and CDR2 is YFSETQ. This CDR3 spans 15 amino acids. With V trimmed by 0 bases and J by 1 base, 2 bases remained unmatched. CDR3: CASSLGLAGTDTQYF. As DNA, the CDR3 is TGCGCCAGCAGCTTGGGGCTAGCGGGCACAGATACGCAGTATTTT. Using reference TRBV5-1 and TRBJ2-3 for the parts outside the CDR3, the full variable domain is KAGVTQTPRYLIKTRGQQVTLSCSPISGHRSVSWYQQTPGQGLQFLFEYFSETQRNKGNFPGRFSGRQFSNSRSEMNVSTLELGDSALYLCASSLGLAGTDTQYFGPGTRLTVL.

The chain joins TRBV5-1 to TRBJ2-7; TRBD1 matches 10 bases. Per the germline V gene, CDR1 is SGHRS and CDR2 is YFSETQ. V lost 3 bases to trimming and J lost 4 bases; unmatched junction nucleotides: 7. The CDR3 sequence is 15 residues long. For the CDR3, the DNA is TGCGCCAGCAGCTCCGGGACAGGGGAAGTTTACGAGCAGTACTTC. It is translated as CASSSGTGEVYEQYF.

The chain joins TRBV28 to TRBJ2-7; D gene ambiguous. The V end lost 11 bases, the J end lost 0 bases, and 8 bases lay between the germline ends. The CDR3 has 11 amino acids. The germline V gene encodes CDR1 MDHEN and CDR2 SYDVKM. The CDR3 bases are TGTGCCGTTATGGGCTCCTACGAGCAGTACTTC. Protein sequence: CAVMGSYEQYF.

This chain links TRBV18 with TRBJ2-4; 12 positions agree with TRBD1. This CDR3 comprises 18 residues. V gave up 3 bases and J gave up 0 bases; unmatched junction bases: 6. From germline, CDR1 is KGHSH and CDR2 LQKENI. CDR3 in amino acids: CASSPGTGGQLAKNIQYF. The CDR3, as DNA: TGTGCCAGCTCACCGGGGACAGGGGGCCAATTAGCCAAAAACATTCAGTACTTC.

This clone was seen just once. The chain is built from TRBV29-1 and TRBJ2-5; perhaps D is TRBD1 or TRBD2 (5 bases each). The germline gives CDR1 SQVTM, CDR2 ANQGSEA. With 5 bases removed from V and 5 bases from J, the gap between germline ends came to 12 bases. CDR3 length: 12 amino acids. This CDR3 is CSVWVRDETQYF. CDR3 bases: TGCAGCGTTTGGGTCAGGGACGAGACCCAGTACTTC. Full variable domain (outside the CDR3, taken from reference TRBV29-1 and TRBJ2-5): SAVISQKPSRDICQRGTSLTIQCQVDSQVTMMFWYRQQPGQSLTLIATANQGSEATYESGFVIDKFPISRPNLTFSTLTVSNMSPEDSSIYLCSVWVRDETQYFGPGTRLLVL.

The CDR3 here is CASSIASGIYEQYF. The DNA for the CDR3 is TGTGCCAGCAGTATTGCCTCCGGGATTTACGAGCAGTACTTC. The chain has TRBV28 and TRBJ2-7; tentative D call: TRBD2 (5 bases). CDR3 size: 14 residues. The V end lost 5 bases, the J end lost 4 bases, and 15 bases lay between the germline ends. Per germline, CDR1 MDHEN and CDR2 SYDVKM.

The CDR3 sequence is CASSFQGQETQYF. The CDR3 nucleotides read TGTGCCAGCAGTTTCCAGGGCCAAGAGACCCAGTACTTC. The J gene is TRBJ2-5, the V gene TRBV27; a weak D match, TRBD1 (5 bases). Germline V gene data show CDR1 as MNHEY and CDR2 as SMNVEV (reference sequence). V was pared by 3 bases and J by 1 base, with 6 bases between. CDR3 length: 13 amino acids.

The genes are TRBV15 and TRBJ2-5; D gene ambiguous. The V gene lost 6 bases and the J gene lost 5 bases, with 13 bases spanning the gap. This CDR3 comprises 13 residues. Germline CDR1 is LNHNV and CDR2 is YYDKDF (reference sequence). As DNA, the CDR3 is TGTGCCACCAGAGAGGTGGTTGGGGAGACCCAGTACTTC. Its translation is CATREVVGETQYF.

The CDR3 region is CASSLDLSEEQFF. CDR3 nucleotide sequence: TGTGCCAGCAGCTTGGACTTGAGTGAGGAGCAGTTCTTC. V gene TRBV5-4 combines with J gene TRBJ2-1; D is ambiguous. Germline V gives CDR1 SGHNT, CDR2 YYREEE (reference sequence). CDR3 length: 13 residues. V lost 0 bases and J lost 10, with 11 bases in between.

The chain has TRBV28 and TRBJ1-5; no definite D call. Per germline, CDR1 MDHEN and CDR2 SYDVKM. The CDR3 runs 16 residues. Trimming pared 7 bases from V and 5 bases from J, leaving 21 bases between. Here the CDR3 DNA reads TGTGCCAGCATCCCTGGCTCACCGGGCGTATATCAGCCCCAGCATTTT. The encoded protein is CASIPGSPGVYQPQHF.

J is TRBJ2-7 and V is TRBV11-2; D not certain. The CDR3 extends over 13 amino acids. Trimming pared 4 bases from V and 1 base from J, leaving 8 bases between. Germline CDR1 is SGHAT and CDR2 is FQNNGV. CDR3 DNA: TGTGCCAGCAGCTCGGCAGGTTCCTACGAGCAGTACTTC. Protein sequence: CASSSAGSYEQYF.

The genes are TRBV10-3 and TRBJ2-3, with TRBD2 identical over 14 bases. The V and J ends lost 6 bases and 4 bases, in that order; junction bases with no gene match: 9. CDR1 is ENHRY, CDR2 SYGVKD, per germline. This CDR3 has 17 residues. In DNA, the CDR3 is TGTGCCATCAGGGGGACTAGCGGGAGTTTCGGTGCAGATACGCAGTATTTT. It yields the protein CAIRGTSGSFGADTQYF.

V and J are TRBV7-6 and TRBJ2-2; a possible D gene is TRBD2 (6 bases). This CDR3 has 11 residues. Germline V gives CDR1 SGHVS, CDR2 FNYEAQ. Trimming cost V 4 bases and J 11 bases, with 8 bases left between them. CDR3 amino acids: CASSWRGELFF. The CDR3 nucleotides read TGTGCCAGCAGCTGGCGGGGAGAGCTGTTTTTT.